Each of the 32 T cell receptor beta chains below was sequenced from the same sample in a study of T cells in Graves' hyperthyroidism and ophthalmopathy. TCR beta CDR3 regions were amplified from RNA. TCR CDR3 regions were first amplified by RT-PCR with HTBI primers. TCRdb recomputed calls from the multiplex PCR reads with MiXCR, one row per CDR3 protein. This sample has roughly 550,000 distinct CDR3 sequences; about 16% occur once, and the top ten carry approximately 32%. The sample was blood. The receptors were gathered from a woman aged 30 to 39 with Graves' ophthalmopathy.

The table lists this clonotype with many counts. The rearrangement uses TRBV7-2 and TRBJ2-3; TRBD2 matches 8 bases. J lost 0 bases, V lost 1 base, and 6 bases had no gene match. This CDR3 contains 17 residues. CDR1 and CDR2 from the germline V gene are SGHTA and FQGNSA. DNA of the CDR3: TGTGCCAGCAGCTTAGATCTAGCGGGCTTCAGCACAGATACGCAGTATTTT. This sequence encodes CASSLDLAGFSTDTQYF.

This clonotype was counted between two and nine times. The rearrangement links TRBV4-2 to TRBJ2-3; the D gene is possibly TRBD2 (6 bases). Trimming removed 0 bases from V and 3 bases from J, with 10 bases in between. This CDR3 has 15 amino acids. In germline, CDR1 is LGHNA, CDR2 YNFKEQ. CDR3 loop: CASSQEEGGTDTQYF. The CDR3 nucleotides read TGTGCCAGCAGCCAAGAGGAGGGCGGTACAGATACGCAGTATTTT.

CDR3: CSARGASGRVVSTDTQYF. The CDR3 nucleotides read TGCAGTGCTAGAGGGGCTAGCGGGAGGGTCGTTTCCACAGATACGCAGTATTTT. The V and J genes are TRBV20-1 and TRBJ2-3, with 12 nucleotides matching TRBD2. Germline V lookup: CDR1 DFQATT, CDR2 SNEGSKA (reference sequence). The CDR3 consists of 18 residues. V lost 1 base and J lost 2; bases outside the gene matches: 10.

This clonotype showed up just a few times. The J gene is TRBJ1-3, the V gene TRBV11-2; D possibly corresponds to TRBD1 (5 bases). V gave up 5 bases and J gave up 7 bases, with 15 bases separating them. The germline V gene has CDR1 SGHAT and CDR2 FQNNGV. The CDR3 consists of 14 residues. The DNA of the CDR3 is TGTGCCAGCAGCACCCCTCGGGGCGGGAACACCATATATTTT. This translates into CASSTPRGGNTIYF. Variable domain in full (rest from reference TRBV11-2 and TRBJ1-3): EAGVAQSPRYKIIEKRQSVAFWCNPISGHATLYWYQQILGQGPKLLIQFQNNGVVDDSQLPKDRFSAERLKGVDSTLKIQPAKLEDSAVYLCASSTPRGGNTIYFGEGSWLTVV.

In this sample, this clonotype turned up many times. The CDR3, as DNA: TGTGCCAGCCGGGGGACTAGCGGGATCCAAGAGACCCAGTACTTC. It is translated as CASRGTSGIQETQYF. The V gene is TRBV7-3, the J gene TRBJ2-5; 13 nucleotides agree with TRBD2. Germline V gene sequence: CDR1 SGHTA, CDR2 FQGTGA. This CDR3 comprises 15 residues. Trimming removed 8 bases from V and 1 base from J; junction bases left unmatched: 4.

This chain uses TRBV4-1 with TRBJ2-1; 7 positions agree with TRBD2. V was pared by 7 bases and J by 5 bases, with 11 bases of the junction left unmatched. Germline V gene sequence: CDR1 MGHRA, CDR2 YSYEKL. The CDR3 runs 15 residues. This CDR3 is CASMSGLGDHNEQFF. CDR3 coding DNA: TGCGCCAGCATGTCCGGACTAGGGGATCACAATGAGCAGTTCTTC.

There are many counts of this clonotype. The V gene is TRBV28, the J gene TRBJ1-1; D gene unclear. Germline lookup yields CDR1 MDHEN and CDR2 SYDVKM. V was pared by 8 bases and J by 8 bases, with 12 bases between. The CDR3 runs 11 residues. The CDR3 region has the DNA TGTGCCAGCTTTGCCAACGCAGAAGCTTTCTTT. It is translated as CASFANAEAFF. The full variable domain, completed using reference TRBV28 and TRBJ1-1, is DVKVTQSSRYLVKRTGEKVFLECVQDMDHENMFWYRQDPGLGLRLIYFSYDVKMKEKGDIPEGYSVSREKKERFSLILESASTNQTSMYLCASFANAEAFFGQGTRLTVV.

The table lists this clonotype with a few counts. The rearrangement uses TRBV7-9 and TRBJ2-7, with 8 positions matching TRBD2. V lost 5 bases and J lost 2; bases outside the gene matches: 11. The CDR3 runs to 16 residues. CDR1 is SEHNR, CDR2 FQNEAQ, per germline (reference sequence). CDR3 bases: TGTGCCAGCAGCCCCCTGGGAGCGGGAGACCCCTACGAGCAGTACTTC. It encodes CASSPLGAGDPYEQYF.

This clonotype has a count of ten or more. The rearrangement uses TRBV30 and TRBJ1-1, with a tentative D call TRBD1 (6 bases). Germline CDR1 reads GTSNPN; CDR2 reads SVGIG (reference sequence). The CDR3 runs 12 residues. The CDR3 here is CAAGGQNTEAFF. The CDR3 bases are TGTGCGGCCGGGGGACAGAACACTGAAGCTTTCTTT.

At least ten counts were recorded for this clonotype. V usage is TRBV7-2 and J usage is TRBJ1-5; tentative D call: TRBD1 (5 bases). V lost 4 bases and J 1 base, leaving 14 bases between the germline ends. The CDR3 sequence is 16 residues long. Germline assignment: CDR1 SGHTA and CDR2 FQGNSA. Here the CDR3 reads CASSSRGLPSNQPQHF. The CDR3, as DNA: TGTGCCAGCAGCTCGAGGGGCCTCCCAAGCAATCAGCCCCAGCATTTT. The full variable domain, in which reference TRBV7-2 and TRBJ1-5 provide the parts outside the CDR3, is GAGVSQSPSNKVTEKGKDVELRCDPISGHTALYWYRQSLGQGLEFLIYFQGNSAPDKSGLPSDRFSAERTGGSVSTLTIQRTQQEDSAVYLCASSSRGLPSNQPQHFGDGTRLSIL.

This clonotype was observed a handful of times. This may come from a read error, since a much larger clone is one base off. CDR3 coding DNA: TGTGCCAGCAGCTTACCGAATTCACCCCTCCACTTT. This codes for CASSLPNSPLHF. This chain links TRBV7-8 with TRBJ1-6; D is unclear. Trimming removed 2 bases from V and 7 bases from J, with 3 bases in between. The CDR3 spans 12 residues. CDR1 and CDR2 (germline): SGHVS, FQNEAQ.

A few counts support this clonotype. The chain employs TRBV18 and TRBJ2-7, with D possibly being TRBD2 (6 bases). Trimming took off 4 bases at V and 2 bases at J, with 15 bases between the two ends. The CDR3 is 15 residues long. Germline values: CDR1 KGHSH, CDR2 LQKENI. The CDR3 protein is CASSLTDSGAYEQYF. CDR3 DNA sequence: TGTGCCAGCTCACTAACGGATAGCGGAGCCTACGAGCAGTACTTC.

This clonotype was observed at least ten times. The J gene is TRBJ2-1, the V gene TRBV5-1; D might be TRBD2 (6 bases). V shed 0 bases and J shed 6 bases, with 7 bases lying between them. Germline CDR1 and CDR2: SGHRS and YFSETQ. The CDR3 contains 13 residues. CDR3 DNA: TGCGCCAGCAGCTTGGGGCGGGGCAATGAGCAGTTCTTC. This gives the protein CASSLGRGNEQFF.

In this sample, this clonotype turned up a few times. The chain joins TRBV7-8 to TRBJ1-5; no firm D call. Trimming shortened V by 4 bases and J by 5 bases, and 9 bases separated the two germline ends. Germline loops: CDR1 SGHVS, CDR2 FQNEAQ. CDR3 length equals 13 residues. CDR3 loop: CASSSTTYQPQHF. CDR3 DNA: TGTGCCAGCAGCTCCACCACGTATCAGCCCCAGCATTTT. The variable domain in full, completed from reference TRBV7-8 and TRBJ1-5, reads GAGVSQSPRYKVAKRGQDVALRCDPISGHVSLFWYQQALGQGPEFLTYFQNEAQLDKSGLPSDRFFAERPEGSVSTLKIQRTQQEDSAVYLCASSSTTYQPQHFGDGTRLSIL.

This clonotype appeared a few times. The rearrangement links TRBV12-3 or TRBV12-4 to TRBJ2-4; D gene unclear. This CDR3 spans 14 amino acids. The germline V and J ends were trimmed by 6 bases and 0 bases, with 9 bases remaining between them. The CDR3 nucleotides read TGTGCCAGCAGCCCTCAACTAGCCAAAAACATTCAGTACTTC. This translates into CASSPQLAKNIQYF.

This clonotype was detected ten times or more. The rearrangement links TRBV11-3 to TRBJ1-3, with D possibly matching TRBD1 (5 bases). CDR3 length equals 15 residues. Trimming stripped 5 bases from V and 1 base from J, with 12 bases between. CDR1 is SGHNT, CDR2 YENEEA, per germline. CDR3 loop: CASSPGGGSGNTIYF. DNA of the CDR3: TGTGCCAGCAGCCCAGGCGGGGGATCTGGAAACACCATATATTTT.

This rearrangement joins TRBV28 to TRBJ2-2; possible D gene TRBD2, 5 bases. Germline CDR1 MDHEN, CDR2 SYDVKM. There are 15 residues in the CDR3. V was cut by 5 bases and J by 4 bases, with 14 bases left in between. In DNA, the CDR3 is TGTGCCAGCAGTCGGTGGGAGCTGGGCACCGGGGAGCTGTTTTTT. Translation gives CASSRWELGTGELFF.

This clonotype was picked up many times. This chain joins TRBV6-1 and TRBJ2-4; D is perhaps TRBD1 (6 bases). V was pared by 5 bases and J by 3 bases, with 20 bases between. The germline CDR1 and CDR2 sequences are MNHNS and SASEGT. This CDR3 is built from 17 residues. The CDR3 is CASSSFNRAWDKNIQYF. In nucleotides, the CDR3 is TGTGCCAGCAGTTCCTTCAACAGGGCCTGGGACAAAAACATTCAGTACTTC.

This chain joins TRBV6-5 and TRBJ2-3, with D perhaps matching TRBD2 (6 bases). Germline V gives CDR1 MNHEY, CDR2 SVGAGI. Trimming shortened V by 0 bases and J by 1 base, and 8 bases separated the two germline ends. This CDR3 has 15 residues. The CDR3 region is CASSYSGLGTDTQYF. CDR3 DNA: TGTGCCAGCAGTTACTCGGGACTCGGCACAGATACGCAGTATTTT.

This clonotype was detected many times. The J gene is TRBJ2-1, the V gene TRBV6-2 or TRBV6-3, with 8 nucleotides matching TRBD2. Trimming removed 10 bases from V and 7 bases from J; junction bases left unmatched: 15. This CDR3 has 15 residues. Germline CDR1 is MNHEY and CDR2 is SVGEGT. This CDR3 reads CATTRVLAGRNEQFF. In nucleotides, the CDR3 is TGTGCCACCACGCGGGTTCTAGCGGGCCGAAATGAGCAGTTCTTC.

Worth noting for this clonotype: A read error is the likely source, as a far larger clone sits one nucleotide away. The chain has TRBV5-4 and TRBJ2-5; D is unclear. Between the trimmed V and J ends, which lost 2 bases and 5 bases, there was a span of 4 bases. The germline V gene has CDR1 SGHNT and CDR2 YYREEE (reference sequence). The CDR3 has 11 residues. CDR3 nucleotide sequence: TGTGCCAGCAGCTTTGCGGAGACCCAGTACTTC. As protein: CASSFAETQYF. Full variable domain (missing parts from reference TRBV5-4 and TRBJ2-5): ETGVTQSPTHLIKTRGQQVTLRCSSQSGHNTVSWYQQALGQGPQFIFQYYREEENGRGNFPPRFSGLQFPNYSSELNVNALELDDSALYLCASSFAETQYFGPGTRLLVL.

This clonotype was counted many times. The chain is built from TRBV7-2 and TRBJ1-2, with D possibly matching TRBD1 (5 bases). Germline CDR1 and CDR2: SGHTA and FQGNSA. The CDR3 contains 15 residues. With 2 bases removed from V and 2 bases from J, the gap between germline ends came to 12 bases. The CDR3 DNA is TGTGCCAGCAGCTTAATGCCAGGGACGAACTATGGCTACACCTTC. It specifies CASSLMPGTNYGYTF. Filled out from reference TRBV7-2 and TRBJ1-2, the complete variable domain reads GAGVSQSPSNKVTEKGKDVELRCDPISGHTALYWYRQSLGQGLEFLIYFQGNSAPDKSGLPSDRFSAERTGGSVSTLTIQRTQQEDSAVYLCASSLMPGTNYGYTFGSGTRLTVV.

There are many counts of this clonotype. The chain couples TRBV7-3 to TRBJ2-7; D remains unclear. This CDR3 comprises 12 residues. In germline, CDR1 is SGHTA, CDR2 FQGTGA. V was shortened by 5 bases and J by 6 bases, with 11 bases between the two germline ends. The CDR3 sequence: CASSLSVGEQYF. CDR3 DNA: TGTGCCAGCAGCCTCTCAGTTGGCGAGCAGTACTTC.

This clonotype was found many times. The rearrangement uses TRBV5-1 and TRBJ2-7; 8 bases are a match to TRBD1. V dropped 4 bases and J dropped 4; count of bases not matched to a gene: 4. CDR1 and CDR2 from the germline V gene are SGHRS and YFSETQ. This CDR3 contains 13 residues. The CDR3 coding sequence is TGCGCCAGCAGCATAAACAGGGGGTACGAGCAGTACTTC. This gives the protein CASSINRGYEQYF. Drawing the rest from reference TRBV5-1 and TRBJ2-7, the complete variable domain is KAGVTQTPRYLIKTRGQQVTLSCSPISGHRSVSWYQQTPGQGLQFLFEYFSETQRNKGNFPGRFSGRQFSNSRSEMNVSTLELGDSALYLCASSINRGYEQYFGPGTRLTVT.

This clonotype was seen a few times. A read error may be the cause here, since a much bigger clone is one base away. The V gene is TRBV7-2, the J gene TRBJ1-1; 7 bases are shared with TRBD1. This CDR3 comprises 15 residues. V shed 4 bases, J shed 13 bases, and the junction held 18 bases outside the gene matches. Looked up from germline, CDR1 is SGHTA and CDR2 is FQGNSA. The CDR3 DNA follows: TGTGCCAGCAGCTCGACGGGAGGACAGGCCGCTAAGGTTTTCTTT. Translating gives CASSSTGGQAAKVFF.

This clonotype was detected many times. This rearrangement joins TRBV28 to TRBJ2-7; D is perhaps TRBD1 (5 bases). V was pared by 7 bases and J by 1 base, with 14 bases between. This CDR3 is 14 amino acids long. The germline V gene encodes CDR1 MDHEN and CDR2 SYDVKM. The CDR3 nucleotides read TGTGCCAGCACGGAGACAGCCACTTCCTACGAGCAGTACTTC. Translated, it gives CASTETATSYEQYF.

J is TRBJ1-1 and V is TRBV28; D possibly corresponds to TRBD1 (6 bases). The CDR3 spans 12 residues. Germline V gene sequence: CDR1 MDHEN, CDR2 SYDVKM. V gave up 6 bases and J gave up 4 bases, with 9 bases separating them. The CDR3 loop reads CASSPDSTEAFF. The DNA of the CDR3 is TGTGCCAGCAGCCCGGACAGCACTGAAGCTTTCTTT.

This clonotype was seen many times. The chain couples TRBV7-9 to TRBJ2-3, with 7 bases identical to TRBD2. There are 15 residues in the CDR3. Germline-derived CDR1 and CDR2 are SEHNR and FQNEAQ (reference sequence). V dropped 3 bases and J dropped 6; count of bases not matched to a gene: 9. The CDR3 loop is CASSFGGGPRDTQYF. In DNA form, the CDR3 reads TGTGCCAGCAGCTTCGGGGGAGGGCCTCGTGATACGCAGTATTTT.

This clonotype was picked up many times. The chain couples TRBV11-2 to TRBJ2-5; D remains unclear. V lost 1 base, J lost 5 bases, and 11 bases lay in between. Per germline, CDR1 SGHAT and CDR2 FQNNGV. CDR3 length: 14 residues. In DNA form, the CDR3 reads TGTGCCAGCAGCTTAGGCCAGAGCTGGGAGACCCAGTACTTC. Residues: CASSLGQSWETQYF.

This clonotype was counted at least ten times. The J gene is TRBJ2-7, the V gene TRBV12-3 or TRBV12-4; 8 bases match TRBD1. V shed 3 bases, J shed 3 bases, and the junction held 4 bases outside the gene matches. This CDR3 has 14 amino acids. The CDR3 coding sequence is TGTGCCAGCAGTTTCTCCGGGACAGGCTACGAGCAGTACTTC. Protein product: CASSFSGTGYEQYF.

The sample holds many counts of this clonotype. This chain uses TRBV20-1 with TRBJ2-3, with D perhaps matching TRBD2 (6 bases). The V and J ends lost 0 bases and 4 bases respectively, with 17 bases between them. The CDR3 sequence is 16 residues long. Germline-derived CDR1 and CDR2 are DFQATT and SNEGSKA (reference sequence). CDR3 sequence reads: CSARDPVGGAADTQYF. The CDR3 nucleotides read TGCAGTGCTAGAGATCCCGTAGGAGGGGCGGCAGATACGCAGTATTTT.

The chain links TRBV6-1 to TRBJ1-2; maybe TRBD1 (6 bases). This CDR3 has 15 amino acids. CDR1 is MNHNS and CDR2 is SASEGT in the germline V gene. V dropped 4 bases and J dropped 0 bases, with 12 bases sitting between them. This CDR3 is CASSATGFSNYGYTF. The CDR3 DNA reads TGTGCCAGCAGTGCGACAGGTTTTTCTAACTATGGCTACACCTTC.